The 19 T cell receptor beta chains in this list originate from one sample, sequenced in a study of T cells after posttransplantation cyclophosphamide. Treatment was busulfan-fludarabine conditioning, a marrow graft, and cyclophosphamide on days +3 and +4. Here immunoSEQ multiplex PCR was the method, and the copy in TCRdb shows in-frame clones only, minus some. There are about 14,000 clones in the sample, none observed a single time. Sample: PBMCs, taken about 1,000 days after allogeneic stem cell transplant with posttransplant cyclophosphamide. The receptors come from a female patient in her 40s who received an allogeneic stem cell transplant from a related donor, was CMV-positive, and had no GVHD. Some of these T cells may belong to the graft donor.

This clone was counted many times. The rearrangement joins TRBV10-3 to TRBJ2-7, with 7 nucleotides matching TRBD1. The V and J ends lost 4 bases and 3 bases, in that order; junction bases with no gene match: 0. The CDR3 length is 12 residues. CDR1 and CDR2 from the germline V gene are ENHRY and SYGVKD. The CDR3 protein is CAISGDSYEQYF. CDR3 nucleotides: TGTGCCATCAGTGGGGACAGCTACGAGCAGTACTTC.

This clone was found a few times. The rearrangement joins TRBV28 to TRBJ2-5, with no clear D. The better agreement between TRBJ2-7 and the DNA end casts doubt on the J call. The CDR3 has 12 amino acids. CDR1 MDHEN and CDR2 SYDVKM come from the germline V gene. The CDR3 DNA is TGTGCCAGCGCTTACGCCCCTTACGAGCAGTACTTC. Protein product: CASAYAPYEQYF.

This clone was picked up a small number of times. The chain recombines TRBV7-3 with TRBJ2-1; TRBD1 matches 7 bases. The CDR3 sequence is 16 residues long. Unmatched junction bases numbered 12, after V lost 5 bases and J lost 5 bases. The germline gives CDR1 SGHTA, CDR2 FQGTGA. CDR3 sequence (DNA): TGTGCCAGCAGCCGCACTCCCGGGACAGAAAACAATGAGCAGTTCTTC. Amino acids: CASSRTPGTENNEQFF.

This clone came up a few times. CDR3 nucleotide sequence: TGCGCCAGCAGCCAAGATCGAGGCGATTCCTACGAGCAGTACTTC. This sequence encodes CASSQDRGDSYEQYF. The chain couples TRBV4-3 to TRBJ2-5; D uncertain. The closer fit of TRBJ2-7 to the DNA end suggests the J call may be wrong. Germline-derived CDR1 and CDR2 are LGHNA and YSLEER. CDR3 length equals 15 residues.

In its sample, this clone was seen many times. The chain has TRBV7-9 and TRBJ1-4; D is perhaps TRBD1 (6 bases). Germline CDR1 reads SEHNR; CDR2 reads FQNEAQ (reference sequence). V lost 5 bases, J lost 5 bases, and 12 bases lay in between. This CDR3 is built from 14 residues. The CDR3 sequence: CASSTQGVNEKLFF. The CDR3 DNA reads TGTGCCAGCAGCACACAGGGAGTCAATGAAAAACTGTTTTTT.

This clone was counted many times. This chain links TRBV27 with TRBJ2-1; D is ambiguous. The V and J ends lost 5 bases and 5 bases respectively, with 10 bases between them. The CDR3 length is 13 residues. From germline, CDR1 is MNHEY and CDR2 SMNVEV (reference sequence). The CDR3 DNA reads TGTGCCAGCAGTCCGAGACTGCACAATGAGCAGTTCTTC. It is translated as CASSPRLHNEQFF.

The rearrangement uses TRBV6-1 and TRBJ2-7, with unresolved D. CDR1 is MNHNS and CDR2 is SASEGT in the germline V gene. This CDR3 has 13 amino acids. The V end lost 1 base, the J end lost 6 bases, and 10 bases lay between the germline ends. CDR3 in DNA: TGTGCCAGCAGTGAAGGAGGTTTTCCCGAGCAGTACTTC. Protein sequence: CASSEGGFPEQYF.

This clone came up many times. The gene calls are TRBV9 and TRBJ2-7; 12 bases agree with TRBD2. CDR3 length equals 15 residues. CDR1 SGDLS and CDR2 YYNGEE come from the germline V gene. V dropped 4 bases and J dropped 6; count of bases not matched to a gene: 8. The CDR3 DNA follows: TGTGCCAGCAGCAAGTCGACTAGCGGGGGTCTCGAGCAGTACTTC. Amino acids: CASSKSTSGGLEQYF.

The chain combines TRBV4-1 with TRBJ2-2, with 9 bases lining up with TRBD1. The J segment lost 8 bases and the V segment lost 3 bases, leaving 7 bases of the junction unmatched. CDR3 size: 15 residues. Germline values: CDR1 MGHRA, CDR2 YSYEKL. The CDR3 region is CASSQGQGWTGELFF. The DNA for the CDR3 is TGCGCCAGCAGCCAGGGACAGGGATGGACTGGGGAGCTGTTTTTT.

The sample holds many counts of this clone. The chain recombines TRBV11-2 with TRBJ1-1; 10 positions agree with TRBD1. The J segment lost 1 base and the V segment lost 4 bases, leaving 3 bases of the junction unmatched. Germline CDR1 is SGHAT and CDR2 is FQNNGV. The CDR3 runs to 15 residues. Written as DNA, the CDR3 is TGTGCCAGCAGCTCGGGACAGGGGACGAACACTGAAGCTTTCTTT. Translating it yields CASSSGQGTNTEAFF.

There are many counts of this clone. The chain couples TRBV5-6 to TRBJ2-7; TRBD2 matches at 9 bases. The CDR3 spans 15 residues. Germline-derived CDR1 and CDR2 are SGHDT and YYEEEE. With 0 bases clipped from V and 3 bases from J, the junction kept 4 bases outside the gene matches. In nucleotides, the CDR3 is TGTGCCAGCAGCTTGGTTGGTAGCGGGGGCTACGAGCAGTACTTC. Amino acid sequence: CASSLVGSGGYEQYF.

The table lists this clone with many counts. V gene TRBV7-2 combines with J gene TRBJ2-5; no clear D. Trimming removed 5 bases at V and 3 bases at J, with 16 bases between. This CDR3 region has 15 residues. Looked up from germline, CDR1 is SGHTA and CDR2 is FQGNSA. CDR3 sequence (DNA): TGTGCCAGCAGCCAGCAGAGTCTTCGGGAAGAGACCCAGTACTTC. Translation: CASSQQSLREETQYF.

This clone was observed many times. V is TRBV7-6 and J is TRBJ2-1, with a possible D match to TRBD1 (7 bases). Trimming pared 4 bases from V and 4 bases from J, leaving 11 bases between. CDR3 size: 14 residues. The germline V gene encodes CDR1 SGHVS and CDR2 FNYEAQ. The CDR3, as DNA: TGTGCCAGCAGCTCGGGGGACAGATACAATGAGCAGTTCTTC. Translating it yields CASSSGDRYNEQFF.

This clone was counted at least ten times. The gene calls are TRBV15 and TRBJ1-1; a possible D gene is TRBD1 (6 bases). The CDR3 contains 15 residues. Trimming cost V 3 bases and J 5 bases, with 16 bases left between them. Germline loops: CDR1 LNHNV, CDR2 YYDKDF (reference sequence). The CDR3 region is CATSSGRGDLTEAFF. CDR3 sequence (DNA): TGTGCCACCAGCAGCGGCAGGGGAGATCTAACTGAAGCTTTCTTT.

This clone was recorded many times. This rearrangement joins TRBV7-2 to TRBJ2-1; TRBD2 is a possible D gene (5 bases). Germline CDR1 reads SGHTA; CDR2 reads FQGNSA. This CDR3 is built from 13 residues. The germline V and J ends were trimmed by 5 bases and 7 bases, with 12 bases remaining between them. CDR3 in DNA: TGTGCCAGCAGCCCAAACGAGGGAAATGAGCAGTTCTTC. Protein sequence: CASSPNEGNEQFF.

This clone has ten or more counts. This chain uses TRBV29-1 with TRBJ1-2; 9 bases fit TRBD1. Germline loops: CDR1 SQVTM, CDR2 ANQGSEA. The V segment lost 4 bases and the J segment 8 bases; nucleotides outside the gene matches: 11. The CDR3 covers 14 residues. CDR3 sequence reads: CSVVPRTGDGGYTF. The CDR3 DNA reads as TGCAGCGTTGTTCCCCGGACAGGGGACGGGGGCTACACCTTC.

The table lists this clone with many counts. J is TRBJ1-1 and V is TRBV9; 10 positions match TRBD1. The trim removed 4 bases at V and 7 bases at J, leaving 4 bases unmatched. Per germline, CDR1 SGDLS and CDR2 YYNGEE. CDR3 size: 13 residues. Written as DNA, the CDR3 is TGTGCCAGCAGCTCCCGGGACAGGGGTGAAGCTTTCTTT. Encoded protein: CASSSRDRGEAFF. The full variable domain, rest sourced from reference TRBV9 and TRBJ1-1, is DSGVTQTPKHLITATGQRVTLRCSPRSGDLSVYWYQQSLDQGLQFLIQYYNGEERAKGNILERFSAQQFPDLHSELNLSSLELGDSALYFCASSSRDRGEAFFGQGTRLTVV.

This clone has a count of ten or more. The rearrangement links TRBV11-2 to TRBJ2-1, with TRBD2 matching 8 bases. With 2 bases clipped from V and 8 bases from J, the junction kept 11 bases outside the gene matches. The CDR3 totals 16 residues. Germline V gene data show CDR1 as SGHAT and CDR2 as FQNNGV. The CDR3 DNA is TGTGCCAGCAGCTTAAATTCTCGCGGGGGGAGCGATGAGCAGTTCTTC. Amino acids: CASSLNSRGGSDEQFF.

This clone was seen repeatedly, ten times or more. J is TRBJ1-4 and V is TRBV7-8; weak D call: TRBD1 (5 bases). This CDR3 comprises 14 residues. V dropped 1 base and J dropped 4 bases, with 7 bases sitting between them. Germline-derived CDR1 and CDR2 are SGHVS and FQNEAQ. CDR3 sequence reads: CASSLGGVNEKLFF. CDR3 coding DNA: TGTGCCAGCAGCTTAGGGGGCGTTAATGAAAAACTGTTTTTT.